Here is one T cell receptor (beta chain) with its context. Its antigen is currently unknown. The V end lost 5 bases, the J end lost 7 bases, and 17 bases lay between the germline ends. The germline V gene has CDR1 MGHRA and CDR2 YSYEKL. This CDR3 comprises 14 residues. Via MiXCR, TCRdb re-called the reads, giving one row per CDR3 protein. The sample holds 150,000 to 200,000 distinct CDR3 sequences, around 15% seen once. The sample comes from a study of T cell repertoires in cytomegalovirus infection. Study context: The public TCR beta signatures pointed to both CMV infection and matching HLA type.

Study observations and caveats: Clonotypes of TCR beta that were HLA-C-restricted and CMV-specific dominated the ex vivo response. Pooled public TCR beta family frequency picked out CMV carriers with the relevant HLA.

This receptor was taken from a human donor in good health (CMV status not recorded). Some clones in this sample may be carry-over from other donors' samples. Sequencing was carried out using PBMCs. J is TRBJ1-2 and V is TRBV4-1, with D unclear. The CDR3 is CASSGSNQLFGYTF. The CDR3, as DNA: TGCGCCAGCAGCGGGTCGAACCAACTTTTTGGCTACACCTTC.